Shown below are 23 T cell receptor beta chains from a single sample sequenced in a study of blood T cell repertoires in COVID-19. TCRdb's table, derived via immunoSEQ multiplex PCR, lists solely in-frame clones and lacks some. The repertoire holds around 190,000 clones, with 82% as singletons. The sequenced sample was peripheral blood. The receptors were gathered from a woman in her sixties or seventies with COVID-19, enrolled during active disease.

The V call is TRBV28, the J call TRBJ2-1; D perhaps matches TRBD2 (7 bases). Germline CDR1 MDHEN, CDR2 SYDVKM. The CDR3 has 16 amino acids. Trimming shortened V by 5 bases and J by 8 bases, and 22 bases separated the two germline ends. The CDR3 sequence: CASSPYPQLGGDEQFF. The CDR3 bases are TGTGCCAGCAGTCCCTACCCACAGCTAGGGGGGGATGAGCAGTTCTTC.

The chain carries TRBV21-1 and TRBJ2-1; the table's D call of TRBD2 was not tested on the DNA. TRBV21-1 is listed as a pseudogene. The CDR3 runs to 15 residues. CDR3 nucleotide sequence: TGTGCCAGCATCCTACTAGCGGTCTCCTACAATGAGCAGTTCTTC. Encoded protein: CASILLAVSYNEQFF.

The chain recombines TRBV30 with TRBJ1-5, with D possibly TRBD1 on 6 matching bases. The CDR3 sequence is 20 residues long. Germline V gene data show CDR1 as GTSNPN and CDR2 as SVGIG (reference sequence). V lost 3 bases to trimming and J lost 3 bases, with 30 bases between them. In DNA, the CDR3 is TGTGCCTGGAGCCCTAGGGTCGGCTATACAGGGTCAATCCTCAATCAGCCCCAGCATTTT. It translates to CAWSPRVGYTGSILNQPQHF.

The rearrangement joins TRBV9 to TRBJ2-7; no firm D call. This CDR3 has 13 residues. V was pared by 0 bases and J by 0 bases, with 4 bases between. The germline V gene encodes CDR1 SGDLS and CDR2 YYNGEE. The CDR3, as DNA: TGTGCCAGCAGCGTAGACTACTCCTACGAGCAGTACTTC. It translates to CASSVDYSYEQYF. The full variable domain, in which reference TRBV9 and TRBJ2-7 provide the parts outside the CDR3, is DSGVTQTPKHLITATGQRVTLRCSPRSGDLSVYWYQQSLDQGLQFLIQYYNGEERAKGNILERFSAQQFPDLHSELNLSSLELGDSALYFCASSVDYSYEQYFGPGTRLTVT.

V gene TRBV9 combines with J gene TRBJ2-1, with 9 bases matching TRBD2. The CDR3 extends over 14 amino acids. The V gene's germline CDR1 is SGDLS and CDR2 YYNGEE. With 4 bases clipped from V and 4 bases from J, the junction kept 3 bases outside the gene matches. This CDR3 is CASSPTSGYNEQFF. CDR3 sequence (DNA): TGTGCCAGCAGCCCCACTAGCGGGTACAATGAGCAGTTCTTC. The full variable domain, in which reference TRBV9 and TRBJ2-1 provide the parts outside the CDR3, is DSGVTQTPKHLITATGQRVTLRCSPRSGDLSVYWYQQSLDQGLQFLIQYYNGEERAKGNILERFSAQQFPDLHSELNLSSLELGDSALYFCASSPTSGYNEQFFGPGTRLTVL.

The chain employs TRBV28 and TRBJ2-7, with D possibly TRBD1 on 6 matching bases. The CDR3 contains 14 residues. The germline V and J ends were trimmed by 5 bases and 0 bases, with 11 bases remaining between them. Germline V gives CDR1 MDHEN, CDR2 SYDVKM. In DNA, the CDR3 is TGTGCCAGCAGTATGACAGGACACTCCTACGAGCAGTACGTC. Its translation is CASSMTGHSYEQYV.

The chain couples TRBV7-9 to TRBJ2-7, with 10 bases identical to TRBD1. V lost 4 bases and J lost 5; bases outside the gene matches: 8. Germline V gives CDR1 SEHNR, CDR2 FQNEAQ (reference sequence). This CDR3 has 15 residues. CDR3: CASSSDRTGGNEQYF. CDR3 in DNA: TGTGCCAGCAGCTCAGACCGGACAGGGGGAAACGAGCAGTACTTC.

The chain links TRBV6-5 to TRBJ2-7, with D possibly TRBD2 on 6 matching bases. CDR3 length: 13 residues. Trimming removed 5 bases at V and 9 bases at J, with 17 bases between. Looked up from germline, CDR1 is MNHEY and CDR2 is SVGAGI. The CDR3 coding sequence is TGTGCCAGCAGTACCGGGACTTCGCCTTTGCAGTACGTC. Translated: CASSTGTSPLQYV.

Here the CDR3 DNA reads TGTGCCAGCAGGCGGGACTTTAGCACAGATACGCAGTATTTT. Translating it yields CASRRDFSTDTQYF. The rearrangement uses TRBV5-4 and TRBJ2-3; weak D call: TRBD2 (6 bases). V lost 5 bases, J lost 0 bases, and 10 bases lay in between. Germline V gene lookup returns CDR1 SGHNT and CDR2 YYREEE (reference sequence). The CDR3 runs 14 residues.

This clone has only one observation. V is TRBV7-9 and J is TRBJ1-4; perhaps TRBD1 as D (6 bases). V was trimmed by 5 bases and J by 7 bases, leaving 17 bases between them. Germline assignment: CDR1 SEHNR and CDR2 FQNEAQ (reference sequence). This CDR3 has 15 residues. The CDR3 region is CASSPHWGRGEKLFF. CDR3 nucleotides: TGTGCCAGCAGCCCCCACTGGGGGCGCGGTGAAAAACTGTTTTTT.

The rearrangement uses TRBV27 and TRBJ1-6, with TRBD1 identical over 10 bases. Germline V gene sequence: CDR1 MNHEY, CDR2 SMNVEV (reference sequence). J was trimmed by 8 bases and V by 5 bases; bases with no gene match: 6. The CDR3 extends over 15 amino acids. In DNA, the CDR3 is TGTGCCAGCAGTACGGGACAGGGGTTTCATTCACCCCTCCACTTT. Translated: CASSTGQGFHSPLHF.

This chain connects TRBV19 to TRBJ1-2, with D possibly TRBD1 on 6 matching bases. Germline-derived CDR1 and CDR2 are LNHDA and SQIVND (reference sequence). Trimming took 6 bases from V and 8 from J, leaving 16 bases between them. The CDR3 runs 13 residues. The CDR3 here is CASSTAGQLGYTF. CDR3 DNA sequence: TGTGCCAGTAGCACCGCCGGACAGTTAGGCTACACCTTC.

The V and J genes are TRBV5-4 and TRBJ2-5, with TRBD1 matching over 7 bases. Per the germline V gene, CDR1 is SGHNT and CDR2 is YYREEE (reference sequence). The CDR3 sequence is 15 residues long. V lost 5 bases to trimming and J lost 3 bases; unmatched junction nucleotides: 10. This CDR3 reads CASSLPGQIKETQYF. The CDR3 region has the DNA TGTGCCAGCAGTCTACCGGGACAGATAAAAGAGACCCAGTACTTC.

The V and J genes are TRBV12-5 and TRBJ2-1, with 10 bases aligning to TRBD2. Trimming removed 2 bases from V and 4 bases from J; junction bases left unmatched: 5. CDR1 and CDR2 from the germline V gene are LGHNT and FRNRAP. This CDR3 is built from 16 residues. CDR3 region: CASGLYRGLAYNEQFF. In DNA, the CDR3 is TGTGCTAGTGGTTTGTATCGGGGACTAGCGTACAATGAGCAGTTCTTC. Full variable domain (missing parts from reference TRBV12-5 and TRBJ2-1): DARVTQTPRHKVTEMGQEVTMRCQPILGHNTVFWYRQTMMQGLELLAYFRNRAPLDDSGMPKDRFSAEMPDATLATLKIQPSEPRDSAVYFCASGLYRGLAYNEQFFGPGTRLTVL.

This clone has only one observation. CDR3 bases: TGTGCCAGCAGTCCCCTGAGGACCGGGGAGCTGTTTTTT. Amino acid sequence: CASSPLRTGELFF. The chain joins TRBV2 to TRBJ2-2; D is uncertain. Trimming took 5 bases from V and 5 from J, leaving 9 bases between them. This CDR3 is 13 amino acids long. Germline CDR1 reads SNHLY; CDR2 reads FYNNEI.

The chain recombines TRBV12-5 with TRBJ1-1; 7 nucleotides match TRBD1. CDR3 size: 16 residues. CDR1 LGHNT and CDR2 FRNRAP come from the germline V gene. V was clipped by 3 bases and J by 0 bases; unmatched bases: 7. The CDR3 loop reads CASGFGTENMNTEAFF. In DNA form, the CDR3 reads TGTGCTAGTGGTTTCGGGACAGAGAATATGAACACTGAAGCTTTCTTT.

This chain uses TRBV2 with TRBJ1-1; a possible D gene is TRBD1 (6 bases). The CDR3 is 12 amino acids. The V gene's germline CDR1 is SNHLY and CDR2 FYNNEI. Trimming took 4 bases from V and 5 from J, leaving 8 bases between them. DNA for the CDR3: TGTGCCAGCAGTGTAACAGGGACTGAAGCTTTCTTT. It codes for CASSVTGTEAFF.

The chain is built from TRBV7-2 and TRBJ2-3; 10 bases agree with TRBD1. V shed 5 bases, J shed 5 bases, and the junction held 4 bases outside the gene matches. Looked up from germline, CDR1 is SGHTA and CDR2 is FQGNSA. The CDR3 has 14 amino acids. CDR3 loop: CASSDRTGGDTQYF. CDR3 DNA sequence: TGTGCCAGCAGCGACCGGACAGGGGGAGATACGCAGTATTTT.

This chain joins TRBV19 and TRBJ2-1; D gene unclear. CDR1 and CDR2 from the germline V gene are LNHDA and SQIVND (reference sequence). This CDR3 contains 12 residues. Trimming shortened V by 6 bases and J by 8 bases, and 11 bases separated the two germline ends. The CDR3 region has the DNA TGTGCCAGTAGCCGAGGATCCCATGAGCAGTTCTTC. This translates into CASSRGSHEQFF.

The chain combines TRBV3-1 (or the pseudogene TRBV3-2) with TRBJ2-5; D is undetermined. The germline gives CDR1 LGHDT, CDR2 YNNKEL (reference sequence). Trimming took off 3 bases at V and 5 bases at J, with 16 bases between the two ends. CDR3 length equals 15 residues. CDR3 in amino acids: CASSQRSLSRETQYF. CDR3 coding DNA: TGTGCCAGCAGCCAGAGGAGTCTATCTCGGGAGACCCAGTACTTC.

The chain links TRBV12-3 or TRBV12-4 to TRBJ2-1; TRBD2 is a possible D gene (6 bases). The CDR3 covers 12 residues. Trimming pared 8 bases from V and 8 bases from J, leaving 13 bases between. The CDR3 coding sequence is TGTGCCAGCGCCCGGGGGACGGATGAGCAGTTCTTC. Protein sequence: CASARGTDEQFF.

V is TRBV11-1 and J is TRBJ2-1; 12 bases fit TRBD2. The CDR3 is made up of 16 amino acids. Germline V gene sequence: CDR1 SGHAT, CDR2 FQDESV (reference sequence). V trimming: 5 bases; J trimming: 3 bases; junction bases outside the gene matches: 5. Here the CDR3 DNA reads TGTGCCAGCAGCAGACTAGCGGGAGACATCTACAATGAGCAGTTCTTC. Its protein product is CASSRLAGDIYNEQFF.

The gene calls are TRBV5-1 and TRBJ1-2; D possibly corresponds to TRBD1 (5 bases). Germline loops: CDR1 SGHRS, CDR2 YFSETQ. This CDR3 is built from 15 residues. Trimming took 5 bases from V and 4 from J, leaving 18 bases between them. As DNA, the CDR3 is TGCGCCAGCAGGGGGGGACCGGATTTGGGCTATGGCTACACCTTC. It specifies CASRGGPDLGYGYTF.